A single sample is the source of the 25 T cell receptor beta chains below, sequenced in a study of OX40 agonist ivuxolimab in advanced cancers. TCRdb's table, derived via immunoSEQ multiplex PCR, lists solely in-frame clones and lacks some. The sample consists of about 64,000 clones, about nine tenths of them appearing once. The source was CD4+ or CD8+ T cells sorted from blood, collected in a trial of the OX40 agonist ivuxolimab. All receptors derive from an adult with an advanced solid tumor such as melanoma, head and neck, liver or kidney cancer.

The V gene is TRBV18, the J gene TRBJ2-5; the D is unclear. The V and J ends lost 1 base and 4 bases respectively, with 7 bases between them. CDR1 and CDR2 from the germline V gene are KGHSH and LQKENI. The CDR3 runs 13 residues. CDR3 DNA: TGTGCCAGCTCACCACGGCAGAGAGAGACCCAGTACTTC. It is translated as CASSPRQRETQYF.

This sequence joins TRBV6-5 and TRBJ1-3, with a tentative D call TRBD1 (6 bases). V lost 9 bases, J lost 2 bases, and 14 bases lay in between. From germline, CDR1 is MNHEY and CDR2 SVGAGI. The CDR3 runs to 14 residues. CDR3 nucleotide sequence: TGTGCCAGTTCCAGGGGCAGGCCTGGAAACACCATATATTTT. It is translated as CASSRGRPGNTIYF.

CDR3 in amino acids: CASSSGTSNQETQYF. In nucleotides, the CDR3 is TGTGCCAGCTCCTCCGGGACGTCAAACCAAGAGACCCAGTACTTC. The V and J genes are TRBV18 and TRBJ2-5; D may be TRBD1 or TRBD2 (5 bases each). This CDR3 contains 15 residues. Looked up from germline, CDR1 is KGHSH and CDR2 is LQKENI. V lost 6 bases and J 0 bases, leaving 14 bases between the germline ends.

The chain couples TRBV18 to TRBJ1-2, with a possible D match to TRBD1 (6 bases). The germline gives CDR1 KGHSH, CDR2 LQKENI. The CDR3 is 13 amino acids. V lost 3 bases, J lost 5 bases, and 10 bases lay in between. CDR3 DNA: TGTGCCAGCTCACCGGACAGCCAGTATGGCTACACCTTC. Translating it yields CASSPDSQYGYTF.

This clone was seen a single time. The rearrangement uses TRBV5-1 and TRBJ2-5, with 11 bases matching TRBD1. The length of the CDR3 is 15 residues. The V segment lost 5 bases and the J segment 1 base; nucleotides outside the gene matches: 4. CDR1 is SGHRS, CDR2 YFSETQ, per germline. The CDR3 DNA is TGCGCCAGCAGGGCCGGGACAGGGGGCCAAGAGACCCAGTACTTC. Protein: CASRAGTGGQETQYF. The whole variable domain, remainder taken from reference TRBV5-1 and TRBJ2-5, is KAGVTQTPRYLIKTRGQQVTLSCSPISGHRSVSWYQQTPGQGLQFLFEYFSETQRNKGNFPGRFSGRQFSNSRSEMNVSTLELGDSALYLCASRAGTGGQETQYFGPGTRLLVL.

This chain links TRBV2 with TRBJ2-5; D gene ambiguous. CDR1 is SNHLY, CDR2 FYNNEI, per germline. This CDR3 spans 13 amino acids. Trimming shortened V by 4 bases and J by 1 base, and 7 bases separated the two germline ends. This CDR3 is CASSVDTQETQYF. In DNA, the CDR3 is TGTGCCAGCAGTGTTGACACCCAAGAGACCCAGTACTTC.

The chain combines TRBV6-6 with TRBJ2-1; a possible D gene is TRBD1 (7 bases). The ends were cut back, 6 bases at V and 4 bases at J, with 10 bases in the middle. The CDR3 is made up of 13 amino acids. CDR1 is MNHNY, CDR2 SVGAGI, per germline (reference sequence). CDR3 DNA sequence: TGTGCCAGCAGGGGGGGACAGTACAATGAGCAGTTCTTC. This codes for CASRGGQYNEQFF.

The rearrangement links TRBV7-9 to TRBJ1-5; D call uncertain. The V and J ends lost 1 base and 5 bases respectively, with 3 bases between them. The CDR3 is made up of 12 amino acids. CDR1 and CDR2 from the germline V gene are SEHNR and FQNEAQ (reference sequence). This CDR3 is CASSLEDQPQHF. The CDR3, as DNA: TGTGCCAGCAGCTTAGAGGATCAGCCCCAGCATTTT.

This rearrangement joins TRBV2 to TRBJ1-5, with a possible D match to TRBD1 (5 bases). CDR3 length: 15 residues. The germline CDR1 and CDR2 sequences are SNHLY and FYNNEI. Trimming pared 5 bases from V and 0 bases from J, leaving 11 bases between. The CDR3 spells CASSRDAISNQPQHF. The CDR3 DNA follows: TGTGCCAGCAGTAGGGACGCCATTAGCAATCAGCCCCAGCATTTT.

The chain joins TRBV5-4 to TRBJ2-7; D is possibly TRBD2 (5 bases). Germline V lookup: CDR1 SGHNT, CDR2 YYREEE (reference sequence). V lost 0 bases and J lost 1, with 5 bases in between. CDR3 length: 13 residues. CDR3 in DNA: TGTGCCAGCAGCTTGGCGGGGTCCTACGAGCAGTACTTC. Its translation is CASSLAGSYEQYF. Variable domain in full (rest from reference TRBV5-4 and TRBJ2-7): ETGVTQSPTHLIKTRGQQVTLRCSSQSGHNTVSWYQQALGQGPQFIFQYYREEENGRGNFPPRFSGLQFPNYSSELNVNALELDDSALYLCASSLAGSYEQYFGPGTRLTVT.

This clone was counted a single time. The rearrangement links TRBV7-6 to TRBJ2-5; perhaps TRBD2 as D (5 bases). The germline V and J ends were trimmed by 2 bases and 1 base, with 11 bases remaining between them. This CDR3 has 15 residues. Per the germline V gene, CDR1 is SGHVS and CDR2 is FNYEAQ. CDR3 bases: TGTGCCAGCAGCTTAAACTGGGAGAGCCAAGAGACCCAGTACTTC. It is translated as CASSLNWESQETQYF.

The chain links TRBV7-9 to TRBJ2-5, with no clear D. Looked up from germline, CDR1 is SEHNR and CDR2 is FQNEAQ (reference sequence). V was shortened by 8 bases and J by 5 bases, with 9 bases between the two germline ends. This CDR3 comprises 11 residues. CDR3 nucleotides: TGTGCCAGCGGCCTTGGGGAGACCCAGTACTTC. Protein product: CASGLGETQYF.

The V and J genes are TRBV7-8 and TRBJ2-2, with D unclear. The V end was cut by 5 bases, the J end by 7 bases, with 11 bases between. Germline assignment: CDR1 SGHVS and CDR2 FQNEAQ. The length of the CDR3 is 13 residues. This chain's CDR3 is CASSPSVGGELFF. In nucleotides, the CDR3 is TGTGCCAGCAGCCCTAGTGTGGGCGGGGAGCTGTTTTTT.

The chain has TRBV5-8 and TRBJ1-2; 7 nucleotides match TRBD1. The CDR3 totals 15 residues. With 2 bases clipped from V and 6 bases from J, the junction kept 10 bases outside the gene matches. Germline V gene data show CDR1 as SGHTS and CDR2 as YDEGEE. Here the CDR3 reads CASSLAIPGGNGYTF. In DNA form, the CDR3 reads TGTGCCAGCAGCTTAGCTATTCCAGGGGGTAATGGCTACACCTTC.

V is TRBV5-8 and J is TRBJ2-2; no reliable D call. This CDR3 region has 16 residues. Germline CDR1 SGHTS, CDR2 YDEGEE. V was trimmed by 0 bases and J by 1 base, leaving 10 bases between them. The CDR3 sequence is CASSLGLDLNTGELFF. CDR3 in DNA: TGTGCCAGCAGCTTGGGATTGGACCTGAACACCGGGGAGCTGTTTTTT.

This clone was picked up one time. The rearrangement joins TRBV18 to TRBJ1-4, with TRBD1 matching over 8 bases. The CDR3 totals 13 residues. V gave up 4 bases and J gave up 6 bases; unmatched junction bases: 1. In germline, CDR1 is KGHSH, CDR2 LQKENI. The CDR3 loop reads CASSQQGDEKLFF. The CDR3 DNA reads as TGTGCCAGCTCACAACAGGGGGATGAAAAACTGTTTTTT.

The chain recombines TRBV7-8 with TRBJ2-7; 8 nucleotides match TRBD1. Germline assignment: CDR1 SGHVS and CDR2 FQNEAQ. Trimming at V came to 5 bases and at J to 2 bases, leaving 8 bases not matched to a gene. The CDR3 runs 15 residues. CDR3 sequence: CASSQGSGGTYEQYF. The CDR3 DNA sequence: TGTGCCAGCAGCCAGGGTTCAGGGGGCACCTACGAGCAGTACTTC.

This clone showed up just once. The chain uses TRBV5-1 and TRBJ2-3; TRBD1 might be the D (6 bases). The CDR3 spans 14 residues. Germline CDR1 reads SGHRS; CDR2 reads YFSETQ. Between the trimmed V and J ends, which lost 4 bases and 0 bases, there was a span of 9 bases. CDR3 sequence (DNA): TGCGCCAGCAGCATAGGGACAAGCACAGATACGCAGTATTTT. Translation gives CASSIGTSTDTQYF.

The chain couples TRBV2 to TRBJ1-5, with TRBD1 identical over 9 bases. Germline CDR1 reads SNHLY; CDR2 reads FYNNEI. The CDR3 extends over 14 amino acids. V lost 3 bases to trimming and J lost 7 bases; unmatched junction nucleotides: 4. DNA of the CDR3: TGTGCCAGCAGTGATCGTACAGGGGGCCAGCCCCAGCATTTT. It encodes CASSDRTGGQPQHF.

The chain uses TRBV6-5 and TRBJ2-3, with D unclear. This CDR3 is 14 amino acids long. The V and J ends lost 5 bases and 1 base respectively, with 10 bases between them. The V gene's germline CDR1 is MNHEY and CDR2 SVGAGI. The CDR3 region is CASSDILGTDTQYF. In nucleotides, the CDR3 is TGTGCCAGCAGTGACATACTCGGCACAGATACGCAGTATTTT.

The rearrangement joins TRBV6-5 to TRBJ2-7; D is perhaps TRBD1 (7 bases). Germline V lookup: CDR1 MNHEY, CDR2 SVGAGI. This CDR3 spans 15 amino acids. V was trimmed by 6 bases and J by 3 bases, leaving 18 bases between them. CDR3 DNA sequence: TGTGCCAGCAGCCCCGGGGGCTCAGGGGGCTACGAGCAGTACTTC. Translation gives CASSPGGSGGYEQYF.

J is TRBJ2-1 and V is TRBV5-1; 14 bases align to TRBD2. V dropped 2 bases and J dropped 8; count of bases not matched to a gene: 6. Germline V gene sequence: CDR1 SGHRS, CDR2 YFSETQ. The CDR3 has 16 residues. CDR3 sequence: CASSFIGLAGGDEQFF. CDR3 nucleotide sequence: TGCGCCAGCAGCTTTATCGGACTAGCGGGAGGTGATGAGCAGTTCTTC. The complete variable domain, with remaining parts taken from reference TRBV5-1 and TRBJ2-1, reads KAGVTQTPRYLIKTRGQQVTLSCSPISGHRSVSWYQQTPGQGLQFLFEYFSETQRNKGNFPGRFSGRQFSNSRSEMNVSTLELGDSALYLCASSFIGLAGGDEQFFGPGTRLTVL.

This chain's CDR3 is CASSVFSIGELFF. CDR3 coding DNA: TGTGCCAGCAGCGTATTTAGCATCGGGGAGCTGTTTTTT. V is TRBV11-3 and J is TRBJ2-2; the D is unclear. Germline CDR1 is SGHNT and CDR2 is YENEEA. This CDR3 has 13 residues. With 5 bases removed from V and 7 bases from J, the gap between germline ends came to 11 bases.

The chain joins TRBV5-4 to TRBJ2-5; 11 bases are a match to TRBD2. The CDR3 is made up of 16 amino acids. The V gene end was trimmed by 0 bases and the J gene end by 4 bases; junction bases not matched to a gene: 5. Germline lookup yields CDR1 SGHNT and CDR2 YYREEE (reference sequence). CDR3 residues: CASSLDLAGGGETQYF. CDR3 DNA sequence: TGTGCCAGCAGCTTGGATCTAGCGGGAGGAGGAGAGACCCAGTACTTC.

This clone has only one observation. The chain combines TRBV28 with TRBJ1-1; the match to TRBD1 covers 11 bases. Germline CDR1 is MDHEN and CDR2 is SYDVKM. This CDR3 is built from 15 residues. The trim removed 6 bases at V and 3 bases at J, leaving 6 bases unmatched. This CDR3 reads CASSVTGQGDTEAFF. The CDR3 DNA sequence: TGTGCCAGCAGCGTAACGGGACAGGGGGACACTGAAGCTTTCTTT.